This is a list of T cell receptor beta chains from one sample in a study of blood T cell repertoires in COVID-19. Assay: immunoSEQ multiplex PCR; the TCRdb copy retains only in-frame clones and omits some. Counted here are under 200,000 clones, 86% occurring once; the ten biggest clones make up about 7%. Sequencing used peripheral blood. Receptors were obtained from a woman of 80 years or more in a cohort sampled during active or convalescent COVID-19. Each CDR3 is given with its conserved first and last residue. Fields, in order: D gene, J gene, V gene, clone size, CDR3 protein, CDR3 DNA. The D gene is left open where the match is weak. Clone size, where shown, is once, few, many, or a class for clones that have expanded.

D gene: TRBD2
J gene: TRBJ2-7
V gene: TRBV10-2
clone size: -
CDR3 protein: CASTQLAGGTPYEQYF
CDR3 DNA: TGCGCCAGCACCCAACTAGCGGGGGGGACACCCTACGAGCAGTACTTC

D gene: -
J gene: TRBJ1-5
V gene: TRBV6-5
clone size: -
CDR3 protein: CASSPSEGGDQPQHF
CDR3 DNA: TGTGCCAGCAGCCCGTCCGAGGGGGGGGATCAGCCCCAGCATTTT

D gene: -
J gene: TRBJ1-2
V gene: TRBV6-5
clone size: few
CDR3 protein: CASSYSVRAGYGYTF
CDR3 DNA: TGTGCCAGCAGTTACTCGGTGCGAGCAGGCTATGGCTACACCTTC

D gene: -
J gene: TRBJ1-2
V gene: TRBV18
clone size: -
CDR3 protein: CASSPLQESYGYTF
CDR3 DNA: TGTGCCAGCTCACCACTGCAGGAATCCTATGGCTACACCTTC

D gene: -
J gene: TRBJ1-4
V gene: TRBV5-4
clone size: -
CDR3 protein: CASSRTAKSGQNEKLFF
CDR3 DNA: TGTGCCAGCAGTAGGACAGCTAAATCCGGGCAAAATGAAAAACTGTTTTTT

D gene: -
J gene: TRBJ2-2
V gene: TRBV2
clone size: -
CDR3 protein: CASRKTGNTGELFF
CDR3 DNA: TGTGCCAGCAGGAAGACAGGGAACACCGGGGAGCTGTTTTTT

D gene: TRBD2
J gene: TRBJ2-1
V gene: TRBV27
clone size: -
CDR3 protein: CASTPSGFTSYNEQFF
CDR3 DNA: TGTGCCAGCACCCCTAGCGGGTTCACCTCCTACAATGAGCAGTTCTTC

D gene: TRBD1
J gene: TRBJ2-3
V gene: TRBV11-3
clone size: -
CDR3 protein: CASQGHMKGQGSDTQYF
CDR3 DNA: TGTGCCAGCCAGGGCCATATGAAGGGACAGGGATCCGATACGCAGTATTTT

D gene: -
J gene: TRBJ2-1
V gene: TRBV10-1
clone size: -
CDR3 protein: CASSDAPGRPSYNEQFF
CDR3 DNA: TGCGCCAGCAGTGACGCCCCGGGGAGGCCTTCCTACAATGAGCAGTTCTTC

D gene: TRBD2
J gene: TRBJ2-5
V gene: TRBV5-1
clone size: -
CDR3 protein: CASSRFGTSGAGTQYF
CDR3 DNA: TGCGCCAGCAGCCGCTTCGGGACTAGCGGGGCGGGGACCCAGTACTTC

D gene: -
J gene: TRBJ2-7
V gene: TRBV28
clone size: -
CDR3 protein: CASSFGRDRVEQYF
CDR3 DNA: TGTGCCAGCAGCTTCGGCAGGGATAGGGTCGAGCAGTACTTC

D gene: TRBD1
J gene: TRBJ1-2
V gene: TRBV19
clone size: -
CDR3 protein: CASTQGAHRNYGYTF
CDR3 DNA: TGTGCCAGTACGCAGGGGGCCCACCGGAATTATGGCTACACCTTC

D gene: -
J gene: TRBJ2-6
V gene: TRBV5-1
clone size: -
CDR3 protein: CASSLDTGFSGANVLTF
CDR3 DNA: TGCGCCAGCAGCTTGGACACAGGGTTCTCTGGGGCCAACGTCCTGACTTTC

D gene: -
J gene: TRBJ1-3
V gene: TRBV7-2
clone size: -
CDR3 protein: CASSLAGSEGTIYF
CDR3 DNA: TGTGCCAGCAGCTTAGCCGGGTCCGAGGGCACCATATATTTT

D gene: TRBD1
J gene: TRBJ1-1
V gene: TRBV18
clone size: -
CDR3 protein: CASSTGQVLAEAFF
CDR3 DNA: TGTGCCAGCTCAACAGGACAGGTCCTTGCTGAAGCTTTCTTT

D gene: -
J gene: TRBJ2-1
V gene: TRBV30
clone size: -
CDR3 protein: CAWSAGVYEQFF
CDR3 DNA: TGTGCCTGGAGTGCGGGGGTATATGAGCAGTTCTTC

D gene: -
J gene: TRBJ1-1
V gene: TRBV11-3
clone size: -
CDR3 protein: CASSFARRNTEAFF
CDR3 DNA: TGTGCCAGCAGCTTCGCCAGGCGGAACACTGAAGCTTTCTTT

D gene: -
J gene: TRBJ1-6
V gene: TRBV28
clone size: once
CDR3 protein: CASSPPPPFPDSPLHF
CDR3 DNA: TGTGCCAGCAGTCCCCCCCCACCATTTCCGGATTCACCCCTCCACTTT

D gene: -
J gene: TRBJ1-2
V gene: TRBV4-2
clone size: few
CDR3 protein: CASSQSLGANPNYGYTF
CDR3 DNA: TGTGCCAGCAGCCAAAGCTTGGGGGCCAATCCCAACTATGGCTACACCTTC

D gene: -
J gene: TRBJ2-3
V gene: TRBV5-1
clone size: -
CDR3 protein: CASSLETPERDTQYF
CDR3 DNA: TGCGCCAGCAGCTTGGAAACACCGGAGCGGGATACGCAGTATTTT

D gene: TRBD2
J gene: TRBJ2-1
V gene: TRBV19
clone size: -
CDR3 protein: CASSIIAGGPGEQFF
CDR3 DNA: TGTGCCAGTAGTATAATAGCGGGGGGGCCCGGTGAGCAGTTCTTC

D gene: -
J gene: TRBJ2-2
V gene: TRBV7-2
clone size: -
CDR3 protein: CASSFRRMNTGELFF
CDR3 DNA: TGTGCCAGCAGCTTTCGCAGGATGAACACCGGGGAGCTGTTTTTT

D gene: TRBD1
J gene: TRBJ2-5
V gene: TRBV3-1/TRBV3-2
clone size: -
CDR3 protein: CASSQRQGYAQTQYF
CDR3 DNA: TGTGCCAGCAGCCAAAGACAGGGATACGCCCAGACCCAGTACTTC

D gene: TRBD2
J gene: TRBJ2-1
V gene: TRBV12-5
clone size: -
CDR3 protein: CASGIPSTSSNEQFF
CDR3 DNA: TGTGCTAGTGGTATTCCTTCGACTAGCAGCAATGAGCAGTTCTTC

D gene: TRBD1
J gene: TRBJ2-7
V gene: TRBV6-5
clone size: -
CDR3 protein: CASRERQGRDEQYF
CDR3 DNA: TGTGCCAGCAGGGAGAGACAGGGGCGAGACGAGCAGTACTTC

D gene: -
J gene: TRBJ1-1
V gene: TRBV18
clone size: -
CDR3 protein: CASSPQGEVTEAFF
CDR3 DNA: TGTGCCAGCTCACCACAGGGAGAAGTGACTGAAGCTTTCTTT

D gene: -
J gene: TRBJ2-5
V gene: TRBV2
clone size: -
CDR3 protein: CASCSSRQETQYF
CDR3 DNA: TGTGCCAGCTGTTCTAGCCGACAAGAGACCCAGTACTTC

D gene: -
J gene: TRBJ1-3
V gene: TRBV30
clone size: -
CDR3 protein: CAWSGQTRTGNTIYF
CDR3 DNA: TGTGCCTGGAGTGGACAGACGAGGACTGGAAACACCATATATTTT

D gene: TRBD1
J gene: TRBJ1-5
V gene: TRBV18
clone size: -
CDR3 protein: CASSSTGQDNQPQHF
CDR3 DNA: TGTGCCAGCTCATCAACGGGACAGGACAATCAGCCCCAGCATTTT

D gene: TRBD1
J gene: TRBJ2-3
V gene: TRBV2
clone size: -
CDR3 protein: CASSKGTGGADTQYF
CDR3 DNA: TGTGCCAGCAGTAAAGGGACAGGGGGTGCAGATACGCAGTATTTT

D gene: TRBD1
J gene: TRBJ1-2
V gene: TRBV4-2
clone size: -
CDR3 protein: CASSPGQGGLYGYTF
CDR3 DNA: TGTGCCAGCAGCCCCGGACAGGGGGGGCTCTATGGCTACACCTTC

D gene: TRBD1
J gene: TRBJ2-6
V gene: TRBV19
clone size: -
CDR3 protein: CASSRDRGRVSGANVLTF
CDR3 DNA: TGTGCCAGTAGCCGGGACAGGGGGCGGGTATCTGGGGCCAACGTCCTGACTTTC

D gene: -
J gene: TRBJ1-2
V gene: TRBV7-2
clone size: once
CDR3 protein: CASSLGQRGGYTF
CDR3 DNA: TGTGCCAGCAGCTTAGGGCAGCGGGGTGGCTACACCTTC

D gene: -
J gene: TRBJ2-2
V gene: TRBV19
clone size: -
CDR3 protein: CASSVGTPTNTGELFF
CDR3 DNA: TGTGCCAGTAGTGTCGGGACTCCAACGAACACCGGGGAGCTGTTTTTT

D gene: -
J gene: TRBJ1-1
V gene: TRBV4-1
clone size: -
CDR3 protein: CASSQVFRDTEAFF
CDR3 DNA: TGCGCCAGCAGCCAAGTGTTCAGGGACACTGAAGCTTTCTTT

D gene: -
J gene: TRBJ2-2
V gene: TRBV27
clone size: -
CDR3 protein: CASSLNTRLPAGELFF
CDR3 DNA: TGTGCCAGCAGTTTAAATACGAGACTACCCGCCGGGGAGCTGTTTTTT

D gene: -
J gene: TRBJ1-2
V gene: TRBV14
clone size: -
CDR3 protein: CASSQQGIGGYTF
CDR3 DNA: TGTGCCAGCAGCCAACAGGGAATCGGTGGCTACACCTTC

D gene: -
J gene: TRBJ2-5
V gene: TRBV7-9
clone size: once
CDR3 protein: CASSLYRATRETQYF
CDR3 DNA: TGTGCCAGCAGCTTATACAGGGCAACTCGGGAGACCCAGTACTTC

D gene: -
J gene: TRBJ2-3
V gene: TRBV7-2
clone size: once
CDR3 protein: CASSLERTSTDTQYF
CDR3 DNA: TGTGCCAGCAGCTTAGAGCGGACTAGCACAGATACGCAGTATTTT

D gene: TRBD1
J gene: TRBJ2-5
V gene: TRBV4-1
clone size: -
CDR3 protein: CASSQEGDSKETQYF
CDR3 DNA: TGCGCCAGCAGCCAAGAGGGGGACAGTAAAGAGACCCAGTACTTC

D gene: TRBD2
J gene: TRBJ2-3
V gene: TRBV18
clone size: -
CDR3 protein: CASSPPLAGALTDTQYF
CDR3 DNA: TGTGCCAGCTCACCACCACTAGCGGGGGCCTTGACAGATACGCAGTATTTT

D gene: TRBD1
J gene: TRBJ1-1
V gene: TRBV6-5
clone size: -
CDR3 protein: CASKTGRNTEAFF
CDR3 DNA: TGTGCCAGCAAGACAGGGAGGAACACTGAAGCTTTCTTT

D gene: TRBD2
J gene: TRBJ2-3
V gene: TRBV6-2/TRBV6-3
clone size: -
CDR3 protein: CASSNPSGGFADTQYF
CDR3 DNA: TGTGCCAGCAGTAACCCCAGCGGGGGGTTTGCAGATACGCAGTATTTT

D gene: TRBD1
J gene: TRBJ1-2
V gene: TRBV12-3/TRBV12-4
clone size: -
CDR3 protein: CASSPDRGYGYTF
CDR3 DNA: TGTGCCAGCAGTCCAGACAGGGGGTATGGCTACACCTTC

D gene: -
J gene: TRBJ1-2
V gene: TRBV5-4
clone size: -
CDR3 protein: CASSFSQDNGYTF
CDR3 DNA: TGTGCCAGCAGCTTTTCTCAAGACAATGGCTACACCTTC

D gene: TRBD1
J gene: TRBJ2-1
V gene: TRBV27
clone size: -
CDR3 protein: CASITGQGRYNEQFF
CDR3 DNA: TGTGCCAGCATCACCGGACAGGGTCGGTACAATGAGCAGTTCTTC

D gene: TRBD1
J gene: TRBJ1-5
V gene: TRBV7-2
clone size: -
CDR3 protein: CASSLEGQGNNQPQHF
CDR3 DNA: TGTGCCAGCAGCTTAGAGGGACAGGGAAACAATCAGCCCCAGCATTTT